This T cell receptor (beta chain) was identified during a study of tumor and adjacent non-tumor tissue in lung cancer. Background on the study: Aged about 31 to 80 years, patients included 10 men and 5 women with stage I to III disease.

Three rounds of nested PCR, following a modified ARM-PCR protocol, produced the TCRbeta library. TCRdb independently ran MiXCR on the multiplex PCR reads; one entry per CDR3 protein. The table has about 75,000 distinct CDR3 sequences, over 75% seen once. CDR3 length: 12 amino acids. Germline values: CDR1 SQVTM, CDR2 ANQGSEA. Turning to this clonotype: The junction does not match germline at one end; this may be a read error.

The template was RNA from unsorted bulk tissue. This clonotype was obtained from a woman in her forties or fifties with non-small cell lung cancer. The sample comprised lung tumor tissue. The V and J genes are TRBV29-1 and TRBJ2-7; possibly TRBD2 for D (6 bases). DNA of the CDR3: TGCATCGTTGGCTGGCGGGAAGGCGAGCAGTATTTC. Its protein is CIVGWREGEQYF.